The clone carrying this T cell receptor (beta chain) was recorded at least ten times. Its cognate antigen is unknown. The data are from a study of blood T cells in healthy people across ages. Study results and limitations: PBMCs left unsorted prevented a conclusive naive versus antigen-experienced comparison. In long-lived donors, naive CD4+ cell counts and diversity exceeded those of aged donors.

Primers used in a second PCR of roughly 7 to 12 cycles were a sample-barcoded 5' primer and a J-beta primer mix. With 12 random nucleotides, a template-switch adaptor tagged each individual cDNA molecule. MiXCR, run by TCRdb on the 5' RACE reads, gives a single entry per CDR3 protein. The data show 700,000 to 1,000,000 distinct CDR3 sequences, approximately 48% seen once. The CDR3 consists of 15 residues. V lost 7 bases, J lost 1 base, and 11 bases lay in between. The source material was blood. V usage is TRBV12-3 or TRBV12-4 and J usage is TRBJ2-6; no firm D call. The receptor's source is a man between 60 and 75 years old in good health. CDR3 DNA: TGTGCCAGCACCCTACGGGTATCTGGGGCCAACGTCCTGACTTTC. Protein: CASTLRVSGANVLTF.